A selection of T cell receptor beta chains follows, all from one sample in a study of regulatory T cells in long-lasting Graves disease. MiXCR, applied by TCRdb to the multiplex PCR reads, yields one record per CDR3 protein. This table holds about 330,000 distinct CDR3 sequences, roughly 16% found once. These sequences were also reported in another study, on T cells in Graves' hyperthyroidism and ophthalmopathy.

Specimen: peripheral blood mononuclear cells (PBMCs), collected at new diagnosis, from a patient treated with antithyroid drugs. These receptors all stem from a woman between 18 and 29 years old with Graves disease. Each CDR3 is given with its conserved first and last residue. Fields, in order: D gene, clone size, J gene, V gene, CDR3 DNA, CDR3 protein. D genes are given only for firm matches. The size field is filled for only some rows; it gives once, few, many or a size class.

d_gene: TRBD2
abundance: many
j_gene: TRBJ2-3
v_gene: TRBV28
CDR3nt: TGTGCCAGCGGGACTAGCGGCCGACCGCCAGATACGCAGTATTTT
CDR3aa: CASGTSGRPPDTQYF

d_gene: -
abundance: -
j_gene: TRBJ1-2
v_gene: TRBV6-1
CDR3nt: TGTGCCAGCACCCATCAATCGGTTGGCTATGGCTACACCTTC
CDR3aa: CASTHQSVGYGYTF

d_gene: -
abundance: many
j_gene: TRBJ2-5
v_gene: TRBV2
CDR3nt: TGTGCCAGCAGTGAAGATGGTCGGGGGACGGAGACCCAGTACTTC
CDR3aa: CASSEDGRGTETQYF

d_gene: TRBD2
abundance: few
j_gene: TRBJ2-5
v_gene: TRBV5-1
CDR3nt: TGCGCCAGCAGCCGGACTAGCGGGGGGGGTAAGACCCAGTACTTC
CDR3aa: CASSRTSGGGKTQYF

d_gene: -
abundance: -
j_gene: TRBJ2-1
v_gene: TRBV18
CDR3nt: TGTGCCAGCTCACCCCTGTCGAGCTCCTACAATGAGCAGTTCTTC
CDR3aa: CASSPLSSSYNEQFF

d_gene: TRBD1
abundance: many
j_gene: TRBJ1-2
v_gene: TRBV24-1
CDR3nt: TGTGCCACCAGTGATTTACGGACAGGGAAATATGGCTACACCTTC
CDR3aa: CATSDLRTGKYGYTF

d_gene: -
abundance: -
j_gene: TRBJ2-7
v_gene: TRBV7-2
CDR3nt: TGTGCCAGCAGCTTAGGCCGGTATACAACCGAGCAGTACTTC
CDR3aa: CASSLGRYTTEQYF

d_gene: -
abundance: -
j_gene: TRBJ2-5
v_gene: TRBV4-1
CDR3nt: TGCGCCAGCAGCCAACGTTGGCACAGAGAGACCCAGTACTTC
CDR3aa: CASSQRWHRETQYF

d_gene: TRBD1
abundance: few
j_gene: TRBJ1-1
v_gene: TRBV20-1
CDR3nt: TGCAGTGCTAGAGATCCCACAGGGGCCCCGAACACTGAAGCTTTCTTT
CDR3aa: CSARDPTGAPNTEAFF

d_gene: TRBD1
abundance: many
j_gene: TRBJ1-3
v_gene: TRBV6-1
CDR3nt: TGTGCCAGCAGGCTGGGACAGACAAACTCTGGAAACACCATATATTTT
CDR3aa: CASRLGQTNSGNTIYF

d_gene: TRBD1
abundance: many
j_gene: TRBJ2-7
v_gene: TRBV12-3/TRBV12-4
CDR3nt: TGTGCCAGCAGGTCACAGGGGGGCTCCTACGAGCAGTACTTC
CDR3aa: CASRSQGGSYEQYF

d_gene: -
abundance: -
j_gene: TRBJ1-5
v_gene: TRBV6-1
CDR3nt: TGTGCCAGCAGGGGGGCCAGCAATCAGCCCCAGCATTTT
CDR3aa: CASRGASNQPQHF

d_gene: -
abundance: many
j_gene: TRBJ1-2
v_gene: TRBV20-1
CDR3nt: TGCAGTGCGCACATAAGAAGGAGCTATGGCTACACCTTC
CDR3aa: CSAHIRRSYGYTF

d_gene: TRBD1
abundance: many
j_gene: TRBJ1-1
v_gene: TRBV3-1
CDR3nt: TGTGCCAGCAGCCAGGGACAGGGTTTGAACACTGAAGCTTTCTTT
CDR3aa: CASSQGQGLNTEAFF

d_gene: -
abundance: -
j_gene: TRBJ1-2
v_gene: TRBV7-9
CDR3nt: TGTGCCAGCAGTAAGGGATCGCTCTATGGCTACACCTTC
CDR3aa: CASSKGSLYGYTF

d_gene: -
abundance: many
j_gene: TRBJ1-1
v_gene: TRBV3-1
CDR3nt: TGTGCCAGCAGCGCACTAGAGGGGAAGGGTTCAACTGAAGCTTTCTTT
CDR3aa: CASSALEGKGSTEAFF

d_gene: TRBD1
abundance: many
j_gene: TRBJ1-3
v_gene: TRBV5-1
CDR3nt: TGCGCCAGCAGCTCAGGGGGCGCTGGAAACACCATATATTTT
CDR3aa: CASSSGGAGNTIYF

d_gene: -
abundance: many
j_gene: TRBJ1-1
v_gene: TRBV7-2
CDR3nt: TGTGCCAGCAGCCCAACCACCACAGGGCCGCGGGTAGACACTGAAGCTTTCTTT
CDR3aa: CASSPTTTGPRVDTEAFF

d_gene: TRBD1
abundance: once
j_gene: TRBJ1-5
v_gene: TRBV28
CDR3nt: TGTGCCAGCAGTTTCCCGGGACAGGCATGTGAGAGTCTCAATCAGCCCCAGCATTTT
CDR3aa: CASSFPGQACESLNQPQHF

d_gene: -
abundance: many
j_gene: TRBJ2-5
v_gene: TRBV5-1
CDR3nt: TGCGCCAGCAGCTTGGTGGCACAAGAGACCCAGTACTTC
CDR3aa: CASSLVAQETQYF

d_gene: -
abundance: -
j_gene: TRBJ2-7
v_gene: TRBV27
CDR3nt: TGTGCCAGCAGTTTAACGGGGGCTAGAGAGCAGTACTTC
CDR3aa: CASSLTGAREQYF

d_gene: TRBD1
abundance: -
j_gene: TRBJ1-5
v_gene: TRBV12-3/TRBV12-4
CDR3nt: TGTGCCAGCAGTTGGACAGGGCGAGGGCAGCCCCAGCATTTT
CDR3aa: CASSWTGRGQPQHF

d_gene: TRBD2
abundance: many
j_gene: TRBJ2-1
v_gene: TRBV28
CDR3nt: TGTGCCAGCAGTTTAGTGGCGGGAGAGGTGCAGTTCTTC
CDR3aa: CASSLVAGEVQFF

d_gene: TRBD1
abundance: many
j_gene: TRBJ2-1
v_gene: TRBV5-1
CDR3nt: TGCGCCAGCAGCTTACAGGACAGGGGGAAAAATGAGCAGTTCTTC
CDR3aa: CASSLQDRGKNEQFF

d_gene: -
abundance: many
j_gene: TRBJ2-3
v_gene: TRBV13
CDR3nt: TGTGCCAGCAGCTCCGCGCAAAAGTACACAGATACGCAGTATTTT
CDR3aa: CASSSAQKYTDTQYF

d_gene: -
abundance: -
j_gene: TRBJ1-2
v_gene: TRBV6-5
CDR3nt: TGTGCCAGCAGTTACGACATCGCGGGTGGCTACACCTTC
CDR3aa: CASSYDIAGGYTF

d_gene: -
abundance: -
j_gene: TRBJ2-7
v_gene: TRBV27
CDR3nt: TGTGCCAGCAGTTTAGTAGTAGGGGGGAACGAGCAGTACTTC
CDR3aa: CASSLVVGGNEQYF

d_gene: -
abundance: many
j_gene: TRBJ2-5
v_gene: TRBV11-1
CDR3nt: TGTGCCAGCAGCCACCGGGCCCCTATTGAAGAGACCCAGTACTTC
CDR3aa: CASSHRAPIEETQYF

d_gene: -
abundance: -
j_gene: TRBJ1-5
v_gene: TRBV6-1
CDR3nt: TGTGCCAGTAGTGGGGGCGCGGGCCATCAGCCCCAGCATTTT
CDR3aa: CASSGGAGHQPQHF

d_gene: TRBD1
abundance: many
j_gene: TRBJ2-7
v_gene: TRBV2
CDR3nt: TGTGCCAGCACAAGGACAGGGGAGCAGTACTTC
CDR3aa: CASTRTGEQYF

d_gene: -
abundance: many
j_gene: TRBJ1-1
v_gene: TRBV20-1
CDR3nt: TGCAGCGCTGCGTCGGGGCCAAGGACTGAAGCTTTCTTT
CDR3aa: CSAASGPRTEAFF

d_gene: -
abundance: few
j_gene: TRBJ2-1
v_gene: TRBV29-1
CDR3nt: TGCAGCGTTGGGGACGGGAGTTATGAGCAGTTCTTC
CDR3aa: CSVGDGSYEQFF

d_gene: -
abundance: few
j_gene: TRBJ1-3
v_gene: TRBV3-1
CDR3nt: TGTGCCAGCGGCCAAGAAGTTCTCTCTGGAAACACCATATATTTT
CDR3aa: CASGQEVLSGNTIYF

d_gene: -
abundance: many
j_gene: TRBJ2-1
v_gene: TRBV11-2
CDR3nt: TGTGCCAGCAGCCTTAGGTCGAGGGAGCAGTTCTTC
CDR3aa: CASSLRSREQFF

d_gene: -
abundance: -
j_gene: TRBJ2-3
v_gene: TRBV6-1
CDR3nt: TGTGCCACCGGCTTCGGGCGGACGCGTACAGATACGCAGTATTTT
CDR3aa: CATGFGRTRTDTQYF

d_gene: -
abundance: -
j_gene: TRBJ2-5
v_gene: TRBV15
CDR3nt: TGTGCCACCAGCAGCGGGGCAGGAGGGCCGACCCAGTACTTC
CDR3aa: CATSSGAGGPTQYF